This is a list of T cell receptor beta chains from one sample in a study of T-cell memory formation after mild COVID-19. TCRdb re-called the 5' RACE reads through MiXCR, storing one row per CDR3 protein. The sample yields some 320,000 distinct CDR3 sequences, roughly 15% seen once. The sample taken for sequencing was PBMCs or a T cell subset sorted from them (not recorded which). The receptors derive from a man between 18 and 29 years old who had mild COVID-19 (a few samples of this study predate the infection). Cell type and time point are not known. The CDR3 runs from the conserved cysteine through the conserved F or W. D genes are given only for firm matches. For some rows the clone size is stated as once, few or many, or as a class when expanded; others skip it.

>TRBV20-1|NA|TRBJ2-3|NA
TGCAGTGCTCCCGGGGGTAGCACAGATACGCAGTATTTT
CSAPGGSTDTQYF
>TRBV4-2|NA|TRBJ2-1|TRBD2
TGTGCCAGCAGCCCCCCGGGACTAGCGGACAATGAGCAGTTCTTC
CASSPPGLADNEQFF
>TRBV5-6|few|TRBJ2-5|TRBD2
TGTGCCAGCAATGAACCGGGGGGTCTCGAAGAGACCCAGTACTTC
CASNEPGGLEETQYF
>TRBV20-1|NA|TRBJ1-2|NA
TGCAGTGCTAGGGGGGAATCTGACTATGGCTACACCTTC
CSARGESDYGYTF
>TRBV15|NA|TRBJ1-4|NA
TGTGCCACCAGCAGAGATGCCCTGAGTGCAACTAATGAAAAACTGTTTTTT
CATSRDALSATNEKLFF
>TRBV7-2|few|TRBJ2-5|TRBD1
TGTGCCAGCAGCGGCAGGGGGCGCCGGGAGACCCAGTACTTC
CASSGRGRRETQYF
>TRBV5-1|NA|TRBJ2-3|TRBD2
TGCGCCAGCAGCTCACCAGCGGGGGGACGGGATACGCAGTATTTT
CASSSPAGGRDTQYF
>TRBV28|few|TRBJ2-1|TRBD2
TGTGCCAGCACCCAAGGGGGTGCGGGGGGCAATGAGCAGTTCTTC
CASTQGGAGGNEQFF
>TRBV6-5|NA|TRBJ2-3|NA
TGTGCCAGCACCCAGGGGTGGGTTTCAGATACGCAGTATTTT
CASTQGWVSDTQYF
>TRBV27|few|TRBJ2-2|TRBD1
TGTGCCAGCAGTTTCATGACAGGGGGATACACCGGGGAGCTGTTTTTT
CASSFMTGGYTGELFF
>TRBV25-1|few|TRBJ2-4|TRBD1
TGTGCCAGCAGTATAGGACAGGGGAGAATTCAGTACTTC
CASSIGQGRIQYF
>TRBV4-3|many|TRBJ2-4|NA
TGCGCCAGCAGCCAAGGCAGTCTGTACAAAAACATTCAGTACTTC
CASSQGSLYKNIQYF
>TRBV29-1|few|TRBJ2-1|NA
TGCAGCGTTGGTTGGTTTGGGAATGAGCAGTTCTTC
CSVGWFGNEQFF
>TRBV18|NA|TRBJ2-3|NA
TGTGCCAGCTCACCGAGGACAGCTGCACACGATACGCAGTATTTT
CASSPRTAAHDTQYF
>TRBV20-1|NA|TRBJ2-3|NA
TGCAGTGCTCGGAGGGCGGATACGCAGTATTTT
CSARRADTQYF
>TRBV10-2|few|TRBJ2-7|TRBD2
TGCGCCAGCGGATCACGGGGGACTACCTACGAGCAGTACTTC
CASGSRGTTYEQYF
>TRBV5-1|many|TRBJ2-5|NA
TGCGCCAGCAGCTTCAATGATGGGTCACAAGAGACCCAGTACTTC
CASSFNDGSQETQYF
>TRBV27|once|TRBJ1-5|NA
TGTGCCAGCAGTCCAAACAGGGGCAATCAGCCCCAGCATTTT
CASSPNRGNQPQHF
>TRBV18|NA|TRBJ2-1|NA
TGTGCCAGCTCACCCAGGGTATACGAGCAGTTCTTC
CASSPRVYEQFF
>TRBV7-9|few|TRBJ2-1|NA
TGTGCCAGCAGCTTTTCAGGGAACCCCTACAATGAGCAGTTCTTC
CASSFSGNPYNEQFF
>TRBV11-2|NA|TRBJ2-1|NA
TGTGCCAGCAGCTTAGTCAACCACAATGAGCAGTTCTTC
CASSLVNHNEQFF
>TRBV7-6|NA|TRBJ1-2|NA
TGTGCCAGCAGCTTAAATGTAGGCAGCCCCTATGGCTACACCTTC
CASSLNVGSPYGYTF
>TRBV10-2|few|TRBJ2-1|NA
TGCGCCAGCAGTGGGGATCCGCGTCCCCCGAACAATGAGCAGTTCTTC
CASSGDPRPPNNEQFF
>TRBV5-1|many|TRBJ2-1|NA
TGCGCCAGCAGCTTGCGGGGGCCAAATGAGCAGTTCTTC
CASSLRGPNEQFF
>TRBV5-1|NA|TRBJ2-7|NA
TGCGCCAGCAGCTTGGTTCCCGAGTTATACGAGCAGTACTTC
CASSLVPELYEQYF
>TRBV3-1|NA|TRBJ1-6|TRBD1
TGTGCCAGCAGCCGGAAGAACCGGGACAGGGATTCACCCCTCCACTTT
CASSRKNRDRDSPLHF
>TRBV20-1|NA|TRBJ1-2|NA
TGCAGTGCTAGAGATTCGAGGGTCGGGGGCTACACCTTC
CSARDSRVGGYTF
>TRBV7-2|NA|TRBJ1-2|NA
TGTGCCAGCAGCTTAGAGGGATCACCCAACTATGGCTACACCTTC
CASSLEGSPNYGYTF
>TRBV7-9|few|TRBJ2-3|NA
TGTGCCAGCAGCTTAGCCAGAGACTCGCCCTCTAGCACAGATACGCAGTATTTT
CASSLARDSPSSTDTQYF
>TRBV12-3/TRBV12-4|many|TRBJ1-6|TRBD1
TGTGCCAGCAGTTTAGGGACAGGAAATTCACCCCTCCACTTT
CASSLGTGNSPLHF
>TRBV10-3|few|TRBJ1-5|NA
TGTGCCATCAGGGCGGATGGCAATCAGCCCCAGCATTTT
CAIRADGNQPQHF
>TRBV5-5|NA|TRBJ2-7|NA
TGTGCCAGCAGCTCCCCCAGGTCGGGGTACGAGCAGTACTTC
CASSSPRSGYEQYF
>TRBV12-3/TRBV12-4|many|TRBJ1-2|TRBD1
TGTGCCAGCAGTTTAAATGACAGGGTGGAGGGCTACACCTTC
CASSLNDRVEGYTF
>TRBV27|few|TRBJ2-5|NA
TGTGCCAGCAGTTTCTCGGCGGGAAGAAACCAAGAGACCCAGTACTTC
CASSFSAGRNQETQYF
>TRBV9|few|TRBJ2-2|NA
TGTGCCAGCAGCGATAGGCCCCCCGGGGAGCTGTTTTTT
CASSDRPPGELFF
>TRBV6-5|few|TRBJ1-2|NA
TGTGCCAGCAGCCCCAGGGGCTTCGGATTGGGTTCTGGCTACACCTTC
CASSPRGFGLGSGYTF
>TRBV4-1|few|TRBJ2-3|NA
TGCGCCAGCAGCCGCGGACCAACCCGAGGCACAGATACGCAGTATTTT
CASSRGPTRGTDTQYF
>TRBV7-8|few|TRBJ1-5|NA
TGTGCCAGCAGCCCCGGACAGCATCAGCCCCAGCATTTT
CASSPGQHQPQHF
>TRBV5-1|NA|TRBJ2-5|NA
TGCGCCAGCAGCTTGACAGGGGGGGAAGAGACCCAGTACTTC
CASSLTGGEETQYF